The 21 T cell receptor beta chains presented below share a single source sample, sequenced in a study of blood T cells in healthy people across ages. A second roughly 6 to 12 cycle PCR used barcoded and J-beta primers. TCRdb ran MiXCR on the 5' RACE reads and lists one entry per CDR3 protein. The sample has some 940,000 distinct CDR3 sequences, 25% to 30% seen once. In addition, the sample was reused for a study of T cells of mothers and their children.

The sequenced sample consisted of blood. These receptors all stem from a woman aged 40 to 55 in good health.

This clonotype was detected ten times or more. The chain recombines TRBV12-3 or TRBV12-4 with TRBJ1-2; 8 positions match TRBD1. This CDR3 contains 13 residues. V was clipped by 5 bases and J by 6 bases; unmatched bases: 5. The CDR3 loop is CASSQGQGHGYTF. The CDR3 region has the DNA TGTGCCAGCAGTCAAGGACAGGGCCATGGCTACACCTTC.

This chain connects TRBV6-5 to TRBJ2-2; tentative D call: TRBD2 (6 bases). The CDR3 runs to 12 residues. V gave up 6 bases and J gave up 7 bases, with 9 bases separating them. CDR1 and CDR2 from the germline V gene are MNHEY and SVGAGI. In DNA form, the CDR3 reads TGTGCCAGCAGAACGGGGGTCGGGGAGCTGTTTTTT. It translates to CASRTGVGELFF.

In regard to this clonotype: A much larger clone is a single base away; this may be a read error. The CDR3 ends on some other residue instead of the conserved phenylalanine or tryptophan, so this is likely a read error. This sequence joins TRBV12-3 or TRBV12-4 and TRBJ2-2, with D hard to call. CDR3 length equals 12 residues. V was shortened by 6 bases and J by 6 bases, with 8 bases between the two germline ends. CDR3: CASRHLSGELFL. The CDR3 bases are TGTGCCAGCAGGCATCTATCCGGGGAGCTGTTTTTG.

The table lists this clonotype with many counts. J is TRBJ2-4 and V is TRBV7-2; 9 bases map to TRBD2. CDR1 SGHTA and CDR2 FQGNSA come from the germline V gene. The ends lost 4 bases at V and 3 bases at J; junction bases unmatched: 4. The CDR3 has 15 residues. The CDR3 sequence is CASSSGGGGKNIQYF. The CDR3 DNA reads TGTGCCAGCAGCTCAGGCGGGGGGGGCAAAAACATTCAGTACTTC.

The chain couples TRBV6-5 to TRBJ1-3, with D possibly matching TRBD1 (6 bases). V lost 6 bases and J 2 bases, leaving 11 bases between the germline ends. The CDR3 loop spans 14 amino acids. Germline V CDR1 and CDR2: MNHEY, SVGAGI. The CDR3 region is CASRQQGTGNTIYF. The CDR3 coding sequence is TGTGCCAGCAGACAACAGGGCACTGGAAACACCATATATTTT.

Many counts were recorded for this clonotype. V is TRBV5-1 and J is TRBJ2-5; D unclear. Trimming cost V 0 bases and J 2 bases, with 8 bases left between them. The CDR3 has 14 amino acids. CDR1 and CDR2 from the germline V gene are SGHRS and YFSETQ. The CDR3 DNA reads TGCGCCAGCAGCTTGGGACATCCACAAGAGACCCAGTACTTC. It encodes CASSLGHPQETQYF. Using reference TRBV5-1 and TRBJ2-5 for the parts outside the CDR3, the full variable domain is KAGVTQTPRYLIKTRGQQVTLSCSPISGHRSVSWYQQTPGQGLQFLFEYFSETQRNKGNFPGRFSGRQFSNSRSEMNVSTLELGDSALYLCASSLGHPQETQYFGPGTRLLVL.

This clonotype was detected many times. The chain recombines TRBV2 with TRBJ2-6, with 11 bases fitting TRBD1. CDR3 length: 16 amino acids. Germline V CDR1 and CDR2: SNHLY, FYNNEI. J gave up 0 bases and V 10 bases, and 5 bases lay outside the gene matches. DNA for the CDR3: TGTGCCACCGGACAGGGGGCGTCCTCTGGGGCCAACGTCCTGACTTTC. This encodes CATGQGASSGANVLTF.

This clonotype was counted a few times. The chain links TRBV20-1 to TRBJ2-7; D might be TRBD1 (5 bases). The CDR3 has 14 residues. Germline V gives CDR1 DFQATT, CDR2 SNEGSKA (reference sequence). Trimming left V 3 bases short and J 4 bases short, with 16 bases between. The CDR3 sequence is CSASSRDFLYEQYF. CDR3 in DNA: TGCAGTGCTAGTTCCAGGGATTTTTTGTACGAGCAGTACTTC.

This clonotype was seen at least ten times. The rearrangement links TRBV7-2 to TRBJ2-7, with a possible D match to TRBD2 (5 bases). V lost 5 bases, J lost 3 bases, and 11 bases lay in between. The CDR3 has 13 amino acids. CDR1 and CDR2 from the germline V gene are SGHTA and FQGNSA. The CDR3 DNA follows: TGTGCCAGCAGCCCCCGCCGGGACTACGAGCAGTACTTC. It translates to CASSPRRDYEQYF.

The chain carries TRBV20-1 and TRBJ1-5; TRBD1 aligns across 7 bases. This CDR3 is 14 amino acids long. Trimming at V came to 4 bases and at J to 4 bases, leaving 7 bases not matched to a gene. Germline V gene data show CDR1 as DFQATT and CDR2 as SNEGSKA (reference sequence). CDR3 DNA sequence: TGCAGTGCTATCAGAGGGGGCGGAAATCAGCCCCAGCATTTT. This sequence encodes CSAIRGGGNQPQHF.

Only a few counts were recorded for this clonotype. The junction and the germline gene differ at one end; a read error may be behind it. The rearrangement uses TRBV5-1 and TRBJ2-5; TRBD1 or TRBD2 may be the D gene (5 bases each). Germline CDR1 is SGHRS and CDR2 is YFSETQ. This CDR3 spans 14 amino acids. The CDR3 is CASSPLMGEETRYF. The CDR3 DNA sequence: TGCGCCAGCAGCCCCCTTATGGGGGAAGAGACCCGGTACTTC.

Worth noting for this clonotype: This may be a read error, as it is one base from a much larger clone. The chain joins TRBV7-6 to TRBJ2-5; 9 bases line up with TRBD1. V gave up 5 bases and J gave up 5 bases; unmatched junction bases: 9. Germline V gene data show CDR1 as SGHVS and CDR2 as FNYEAQ. This CDR3 is 15 amino acids long. The CDR3 loop reads CASSLIGQGRETQYF. CDR3 coding DNA: TGTGCCAGCAGCCTGATAGGACAGGGGCGGGAGACCCAGTACTTC.

The rearrangement links TRBV4-1 to TRBJ1-5; D is unclear. The V end was cut by 0 bases, the J end by 4 bases, with 16 bases between. Germline CDR1 and CDR2: MGHRA and YSYEKL. The CDR3 is 17 amino acids. The DNA for the CDR3 is TGCGCCAGCAGCCAAGAAGAATTGTGGGCAGCGAATCAGCCCCAGCATTTT. Protein product: CASSQEELWAANQPQHF.

V and J are TRBV12-5 and TRBJ2-1; 9 bases agree with TRBD2. TRBJ2-7 explains the end of the DNA better; the J call may be wrong. The germline V gene has CDR1 LGHNT and CDR2 FRNRAP. The CDR3 spans 15 residues. In DNA form, the CDR3 reads TGTGCTAGTGGACTAGCGGGTCATACGGTCAATGAGCAGTACTTC. Translation: CASGLAGHTVNEQYF.

The chain links TRBV7-3 to TRBJ1-1; D remains unclear. The germline V gene encodes CDR1 SGHTA and CDR2 FQGTGA. Trimming shortened V by 3 bases and J by 3 bases, and 8 bases separated the two germline ends. The CDR3 loop spans 13 amino acids. CDR3 in amino acids: CASSFSADTEAFF. The CDR3 DNA is TGTGCCAGCAGCTTCTCGGCGGACACTGAAGCTTTCTTT.

This clonotype was found many times. The V call is TRBV2, the J call TRBJ2-1; possible D gene TRBD1, 5 bases. The CDR3 runs 13 residues. Trimming removed 6 bases at V and 6 bases at J, with 12 bases between. CDR1 SNHLY and CDR2 FYNNEI come from the germline V gene. Written as DNA, the CDR3 is TGTGCCAGCAGACTCGAAACAGGCAATGAGCAGTTCTTC. This encodes CASRLETGNEQFF.

This clonotype occurred a few times. The germline gene is not matched at one end of the junction; a read error may be the cause. This chain uses TRBV29-1 with TRBJ2-1; maybe TRBD1 (6 bases). In germline, CDR1 is SQVTM, CDR2 ANQGSEA. CDR3 length: 14 residues. This CDR3 is CSVVPDSRGNGQFF. The CDR3 coding sequence is TGCAGCGTTGTCCCGGACAGCCGGGGCAATGGGCAGTTCTTC.

The chain joins TRBV20-1 to TRBJ1-5, with 7 bases identical to TRBD1. The V gene's germline CDR1 is DFQATT and CDR2 SNEGSKA (reference sequence). V lost 4 bases, J lost 3 bases, and 9 bases stayed unmatched. The CDR3 has 15 residues. This CDR3 is CSATRSTGNNQPQHF. CDR3 in DNA: TGCAGTGCTACCAGATCGACAGGGAACAATCAGCCCCAGCATTTT.

This clonotype was seen many times. V and J are TRBV5-1 and TRBJ2-1, with a possible D match to TRBD2 (5 bases). The length of the CDR3 is 13 residues. Trimming stripped 1 base from V and 8 bases from J, with 10 bases between. Germline V gene lookup returns CDR1 SGHRS and CDR2 YFSETQ. The CDR3 sequence is CASSLFGKDEQFF. CDR3 nucleotide sequence: TGCGCCAGCAGCTTGTTCGGGAAGGATGAGCAGTTCTTC.

This clonotype was detected only a few times. The chain carries TRBV7-2 and TRBJ2-5; TRBD2 agrees at 8 bases. V gave up 1 base and J gave up 2 bases; unmatched junction bases: 12. CDR1 SGHTA and CDR2 FQGNSA come from the germline V gene. There are 18 residues in the CDR3. CDR3 protein: CASSLVGVAAGAQETQYF. In DNA form, the CDR3 reads TGTGCCAGCAGCTTAGTAGGGGTGGCAGCGGGGGCTCAAGAGACCCAGTACTTC.

This clonotype turned up a few times. The J gene is TRBJ2-3, the V gene TRBV6-2 or TRBV6-3, with TRBD2 matching 13 bases. After removal of 2 bases from V and 2 bases from J, the junction contained 7 bases not matched to a gene. The CDR3 extends over 18 amino acids. The germline V gene has CDR1 MNHEY and CDR2 SVGEGT. The CDR3 protein is CASSYVSGLAGTTDTQYF. DNA for the CDR3: TGTGCCAGCAGTTACGTATCGGGACTAGCGGGGACCACAGATACGCAGTATTTT.